The rows below give T cell receptor beta chains drawn from one sample of a study of cytomegalovirus exposure and HLA in healthy donors. Generated by immunoSEQ multiplex PCR, the TCRdb table keeps only in-frame clones and is missing some. The profile shows 150,000 to 200,000 clones, roughly 86% of them singletons. The sequenced material came from PBMCs. These receptors came from a woman between 18 and 29 years old in good health and CMV-seronegative. The CDR3 runs from the conserved cysteine through the conserved F or W. A D gene is named only where the DNA matches it firmly. Not every row has a clone size; where given, it reads once, few, many or a size class.

v_gene	abundance	j_gene	d_gene	CDR3nt	CDR3aa
TRBV5-1	-	TRBJ2-6	TRBD2	TGCGCCAGCAGCACGGGGGGGAACTCTGGGGCCAACGTCCTGACTTTC	CASSTGGNSGANVLTF
TRBV5-4	-	TRBJ2-1	-	TGTGCCAGCAGCTTCCATTACAATGAGCAGTTCTTC	CASSFHYNEQFF
TRBV18	once	TRBJ2-7	TRBD2	TGTGCCAGCTCACCACGCGGGAGGACAGCTTCCTACGAGCAGTACTTC	CASSPRGRTASYEQYF
TRBV7-9	-	TRBJ1-3	-	TGTGCCAGCAGCTCCCTCGCGGGGGAACAAGTAGACACCATATATTTT	CASSSLAGEQVDTIYF
TRBV11-2	-	TRBJ2-5	TRBD2	TGTGCCAGCAGCTTACTCGGTAGCGGGAGGGCCGGGGAGACCCAGTACTTC	CASSLLGSGRAGETQYF
TRBV19	-	TRBJ1-1	-	TGTGCCAGTAGATTCCTTCCGAACACTGAAGCTTTCTTT	CASRFLPNTEAFF
TRBV11-3	few	TRBJ2-2	-	TGTGCCAGCAGGCCGGGGGGCACGAACACCGGGGAGCTGTTTTTT	CASRPGGTNTGELFF
TRBV11-2	-	TRBJ2-5	-	TGTGCCAGCGGAGGGGGGGTACAAGAGACCCAGTACTTC	CASGGGVQETQYF
TRBV11-3	-	TRBJ1-1	-	TGTGCCAGCAGCTTAGAGAGGAACACTGAAGCTTTCTTT	CASSLERNTEAFF
TRBV30	-	TRBJ1-2	-	TGTGCCTGGAGCGCGGCTAACTATGGCTACACCTTC	CAWSAANYGYTF
TRBV4-1	-	TRBJ2-2	TRBD2	TGCGCCAGCAGCCCGCGGACTAGCGGGGGGGCTTGGGACACCGGGGAGCTGTTTTTT	CASSPRTSGGAWDTGELFF
TRBV6-4	-	TRBJ1-6	TRBD1	TGTGCCAGCAGTGAAAGGTTTCCGAGACAGGGAGTTTCACCCCTCCACTTT	CASSERFPRQGVSPLHF
TRBV5-1	-	TRBJ1-1	-	TGCGCCAGCAGCTTGGGCGGGGGCCCCCCCTGGAATGAAGCTTTCTTT	CASSLGGGPPWNEAFF
TRBV2	few	TRBJ1-1	-	TGTGCCAGCCGCACCCTCCGGGACACCGGAAACACTGAAGCTTTCTTT	CASRTLRDTGNTEAFF
TRBV21-1	-	TRBJ2-3	-	TGTGCCACCTTATTGACAGGTAGCGATACGCAGTATTTT	CATLLTGSDTQYF
TRBV9	-	TRBJ1-1	TRBD1	TGTGCCAGCAGCGTTACAGGGGGCACTGAAGCTTTCTTT	CASSVTGGTEAFF
TRBV30	once	TRBJ1-4	TRBD1	TGTGCCTGGAGACAGGGGGCCCGTGAAAAACTGTTTTTT	CAWRQGAREKLFF
TRBV7-9	-	TRBJ1-5	-	TGTGCCAGCAGCTCCCAGGGCGGCAATCAGCCCCAGCATTTT	CASSSQGGNQPQHF
TRBV11-2	-	TRBJ2-1	TRBD1	TGTGCCAGCAGCCTCGTACAGGGGGCGGTCAATGAGCAGTTCTTC	CASSLVQGAVNEQFF
TRBV5-1	-	TRBJ2-7	TRBD2	TGCGCCAGCAGCTTGGGCGGGAGAAGCTCCTACGAGCAGTACTTC	CASSLGGRSSYEQYF
TRBV27	-	TRBJ1-5	-	TGTGCCAGCAGCCCGGGGGGCTATAGCAATCAGCCCCAGCATTTT	CASSPGGYSNQPQHF
TRBV7-2	few	TRBJ1-1	-	TGTGCCAGCAGCTTAGCACAGGGTGTAGCTTTCTTT	CASSLAQGVAFF
TRBV12-5	few	TRBJ2-1	TRBD2	TGTGCTAGTGGGGGTGGGGCGGGAGTCAACAATGAGCAGTTCTTC	CASGGGAGVNNEQFF
TRBV10-3	once	TRBJ1-1	TRBD1	TGTGCCATCAGTAACAGGGACAGCTCGGGAACTGAAGCTTTCTTT	CAISNRDSSGTEAFF
TRBV7-9	-	TRBJ1-4	-	TGTGCCAGCGCTCCAGGGTCAACTAATGAAAAACTGTTTTTT	CASAPGSTNEKLFF
TRBV7-8	-	TRBJ1-1	-	TGTGCCAGCAGCTCGGGGGGCACTGAAGCTTTCTTT	CASSSGGTEAFF
TRBV5-6	few	TRBJ1-1	-	TGTGCCAGCAGCCCAAATCAACGGACTGAAGCTTTCTTT	CASSPNQRTEAFF
TRBV2	-	TRBJ1-6	-	TGTGCCAGCAGCGGGGGAGGGGCAGAGAATTCACCCCTCCACTTT	CASSGGGAENSPLHF
TRBV29-1	-	TRBJ1-2	-	TGCAGCGTTGATATAGGGACAAACTATGGCTACACCTTC	CSVDIGTNYGYTF
TRBV2	-	TRBJ2-5	-	TGTGCCAGCAGTGGCGGGGCAGGGCACCAGGAGACCCAGTACTTC	CASSGGAGHQETQYF
TRBV6-1	-	TRBJ1-5	-	TGTGCCAGCATGGACAGAGCCCATAGCAATCAGCCCCAGCATTTT	CASMDRAHSNQPQHF
TRBV5-3	-	TRBJ2-7	TRBD2	TGTGCCAGAAGCTTGGATGGTAGCGGGAGGTACGAGCAGTACTTC	CARSLDGSGRYEQYF
TRBV2	-	TRBJ2-6	-	TGTGCCAGCAGTCAACGAGCGCGGGACAGATTTGGGGCCAACGTCCTGACTTTC	CASSQRARDRFGANVLTF
TRBV6-5	-	TRBJ1-2	-	TGTGCCAGCAGTTACGGGGAAGGGGGTGGAGGCTACACCTTC	CASSYGEGGGGYTF
TRBV5-1	once	TRBJ2-2	TRBD2	TGCGCCAGCAGCTTGCTTACTAGCGGGAGCACCGGGGAGCTGTTTTTT	CASSLLTSGSTGELFF
TRBV5-1	once	TRBJ2-1	TRBD2	TGCGCCAGCAGCTTGGTGGGCGGGGGGCTTTCCTACAATGAGCAGTTCTTC	CASSLVGGGLSYNEQFF
TRBV11-3	once	TRBJ1-2	-	TGTGCCAGCAGCTTAGTGGCCGGGTCCAACTATGGCTACACCTTC	CASSLVAGSNYGYTF
TRBV9	-	TRBJ1-1	TRBD1	TGTGCCAGCAGCGAACAGGGGGCTGAAGCTTTCTTT	CASSEQGAEAFF
TRBV9	-	TRBJ2-5	TRBD1	TGTGCCAGCAGCACCCCCGGACAGGGGCCCGGAGAGACCCAGTACTTC	CASSTPGQGPGETQYF